This T cell receptor (beta chain) came from a study of T cell repertoires in ileal Crohn's disease. Study conclusions and caveats: Mucosal expansions were suggested to be mainly CD8 T cells.

V lost 7 bases, J lost 0 bases, and 15 bases lay in between. The CDR3 has 15 amino acids. Germline CDR1 and CDR2: MDHEN and SYDVKM. This clone was detected only a few times. Its target is not known. Produced via immunoSEQ multiplex PCR; TCRdb's table is partial and in-frame only. Altogether more than 15,000 clones are present, roughly 60% being singletons, with the ten largest covering 6.5%. The chain recombines TRBV28 with TRBJ1-2; weak D call: TRBD1 (6 bases). The receptor was isolated from an adult with Crohn's disease. Sequenced material: ileal tissue. DNA for the CDR3: TGTGCCAGCATTCTGGGGGCAAACCCTAACTATGGCTACACCTTC. Amino acid sequence: CASILGANPNYGYTF.